The 2 T cell receptor beta chains given below trace back to one sample, sequenced in a study of blood T cell repertoires in COVID-19. Clones were sequenced by immunoSEQ multiplex PCR, and TCRdb holds only the in-frame ones, with some missing. The sample has some 48,000 clones, roughly 90% seen once; the top ten hold 20% to 30%. The material sequenced was peripheral blood. The receptors come from a woman of 80 years or more in a cohort sampled during active or convalescent COVID-19.

The genes are TRBV30 and TRBJ1-1; 7 bases align to TRBD1. V gave up 5 bases and J gave up 5 bases; unmatched junction bases: 8. Germline-derived CDR1 and CDR2 are GTSNPN and SVGIG (reference sequence). The CDR3 consists of 13 residues. CDR3 coding DNA: TGTGCCTGGCACAGGGGTATTTTGACTGAAGCTTTCTTT. It is translated as CAWHRGILTEAFF.

Only one count was recorded for this clone. The chain combines TRBV2 with TRBJ2-5; D gene ambiguous. Trimming shortened V by 5 bases and J by 1 base, and 5 bases separated the two germline ends. The CDR3 extends over 12 amino acids. Germline V gene sequence: CDR1 SNHLY, CDR2 FYNNEI. The chain's CDR3 is CASSWAQETQYF. The CDR3 DNA reads as TGTGCCAGCAGTTGGGCCCAAGAGACCCAGTACTTC.